What follows are 18 T cell receptor beta chains derived from one specimen sequenced in a study of radiation and T cells in renal cell carcinoma. Time point defined: blood 2 weeks post-SBRT. Treatment defined: 15 Gy SBRT to primary tumor, nephrectomy 4 weeks later. Repertoires were generated with immunoSEQ multiplex PCR, while TCRdb's copy carries only in-frame clones and drops some. The table lists under 150,000 clones, 80% to 90% of them singletons. The specimen was blood, collected from a patient whose treatment included radiotherapy and nephrectomy. The receptors shown here come from a woman aged 60-75 years with renal cell carcinoma.

This clone was detected once. The gene calls are TRBV5-6 and TRBJ2-2, with D perhaps matching TRBD1 (6 bases). This CDR3 spans 13 amino acids. V shed 5 bases and J shed 5 bases, with 10 bases lying between them. In germline, CDR1 is SGHDT, CDR2 YYEEEE. CDR3 sequence reads: CASSPTGTGELFF. The DNA for the CDR3 is TGTGCCAGCAGTCCTACAGGGACCGGGGAGCTGTTTTTT. The variable domain in full, with the rest retrieved from reference TRBV5-6 and TRBJ2-2, is DAGVTQSPTHLIKTRGQQVTLRCSPKSGHDTVSWYQQALGQGPQFIFQYYEEEERQRGNFPDRFSGHQFPNYSSELNVNALLLGDSALYLCASSPTGTGELFFGEGSRLTVL.

The chain is built from TRBV29-1 and TRBJ2-2; maybe TRBD2 (6 bases). The CDR3 totals 15 residues. The germline V gene has CDR1 SQVTM and CDR2 ANQGSEA. Trimming took 5 bases from V and 3 from J, leaving 16 bases between them. CDR3 nucleotides: TGCAGCGTTCGCCCGGGCCCGGGGGACACCGGGGAGCTGTTTTTT. Protein sequence: CSVRPGPGDTGELFF.

V gene TRBV19 combines with J gene TRBJ2-3; 10 bases are a match to TRBD1. This CDR3 contains 16 residues. With 5 bases clipped from V and 6 bases from J, the junction kept 11 bases outside the gene matches. In germline, CDR1 is LNHDA, CDR2 SQIVND (reference sequence). As DNA, the CDR3 is TGTGCCAGTAGTTTCGGGACAGGGGAGGTTATGGATACGCAGTATTTT. This sequence encodes CASSFGTGEVMDTQYF.

This chain connects TRBV27 to TRBJ1-6; weak D call: TRBD1 (6 bases). Trimming took 10 bases from V and 6 from J, leaving 25 bases between them. The length of the CDR3 is 17 residues. CDR1 is MNHEY, CDR2 SMNVEV, per germline (reference sequence). The chain's CDR3 is CANRGAGYSIINSPLHF. The CDR3 DNA reads as TGTGCCAACCGGGGGGCAGGGTACAGCATCATTAATTCACCCCTCCACTTT.

The V and J genes are TRBV5-1 and TRBJ2-7; D is perhaps TRBD2 (5 bases). The V end was cut by 3 bases, the J end by 0 bases, with 16 bases between. The CDR3 is 16 amino acids. In germline, CDR1 is SGHRS, CDR2 YFSETQ. CDR3 sequence reads: CASSSQTGKGSYEQYF. CDR3 nucleotide sequence: TGCGCCAGCAGCTCCCAGACGGGGAAGGGCTCCTACGAGCAGTACTTC.

The rearrangement links TRBV19 to TRBJ1-1, with D possibly being TRBD1 (5 bases). V was cut by 7 bases and J by 9 bases, with 27 bases left in between. CDR1 is LNHDA and CDR2 is SQIVND in the germline V gene (reference sequence). The CDR3 loop spans 16 amino acids. Here the CDR3 DNA reads TGTGCCAGTATGGACTATTCCGGGACCCTACGGCTGAAAGCTTTCTTT. Protein product: CASMDYSGTLRLKAFF.

The chain has TRBV5-1 and TRBJ2-2; no reliable D call. Germline assignment: CDR1 SGHRS and CDR2 YFSETQ. This CDR3 comprises 12 residues. Trimming removed 2 bases from V and 7 bases from J, with 6 bases in between. CDR3 DNA sequence: TGCGCCAGCAGCTTCGACTTCGGGGAGCTGTTTTTT. Encoded protein: CASSFDFGELFF.

The chain carries TRBV27 and TRBJ2-7; 7 bases agree with TRBD2. This CDR3 contains 15 residues. From germline, CDR1 is MNHEY and CDR2 SMNVEV (reference sequence). With V trimmed by 3 bases and J by 2 bases, 7 bases remained unmatched. CDR3 protein: CASSLGAGRTYEQYF. The CDR3 DNA is TGTGCCAGCAGTTTGGGAGCGGGGCGGACCTACGAGCAGTACTTC.

This chain uses TRBV5-6 with TRBJ1-1; D is unresolved. V gave up 0 bases and J gave up 0 bases, with 6 bases separating them. This CDR3 spans 14 amino acids. Germline CDR1 reads SGHDT; CDR2 reads YYEEEE. CDR3: CASSLVRVNTEAFF. DNA for the CDR3: TGTGCCAGCAGCTTGGTGAGGGTGAACACTGAAGCTTTCTTT.

CDR3 loop: CASPSTGAINEKLFF. In nucleotides, the CDR3 is TGCGCCAGCCCCTCCACAGGGGCGATAAATGAAAAACTGTTTTTT. This rearrangement joins TRBV5-1 to TRBJ1-4; 7 bases are a match to TRBD1. CDR1 SGHRS and CDR2 YFSETQ come from the germline V gene. With 7 bases clipped from V and 5 bases from J, the junction kept 11 bases outside the gene matches. The CDR3 runs to 15 residues.

This clone was recorded once. The chain has TRBV7-2 and TRBJ1-5; TRBD1 matches 7 bases. With 5 bases clipped from V and 8 bases from J, the junction kept 12 bases outside the gene matches. The CDR3 is 15 residues long. Per the germline V gene, CDR1 is SGHTA and CDR2 is FQGNSA. CDR3 in DNA: TGTGCCAGCAGCCTAAGACCCGCAGGGGGGGAGCCCCAGCATTTT. Translated, it gives CASSLRPAGGEPQHF.

The rearrangement links TRBV7-9 to TRBJ1-5; D ambiguous. CDR3 size: 15 residues. Germline V lookup: CDR1 SEHNR, CDR2 FQNEAQ (reference sequence). The V and J ends lost 1 base and 1 base respectively, with 8 bases between them. The CDR3 coding sequence is TGTGCCAGCAGCTTAGTGGACGGGAGCAATCAGCCCCAGCATTTT. It codes for CASSLVDGSNQPQHF.

This clone came up a few times. The rearrangement joins TRBV14 to TRBJ2-3; TRBD1 is a possible D gene (5 bases). The ends were cut back, 6 bases at V and 2 bases at J, with 12 bases in the middle. The CDR3 extends over 14 amino acids. Germline lookup yields CDR1 SGHDN and CDR2 FVKESK. CDR3 residues: CASSTQGNTDTQYF. CDR3 in DNA: TGTGCCAGCAGTACTCAGGGTAACACAGATACGCAGTATTTT.

The CDR3 DNA sequence: TGTGCCAGCAGCCCCGGACATGGGGCCTGGGAAAAACTGTTTTTT. It specifies CASSPGHGAWEKLFF. The chain combines TRBV9 with TRBJ1-4; D may be TRBD1 (5 bases). Trimming took 4 bases from V and 8 from J, leaving 18 bases between them. CDR3 size: 15 residues. Germline V lookup: CDR1 SGDLS, CDR2 YYNGEE.

This sequence joins TRBV6-5 and TRBJ1-1; TRBD1 is a possible D gene (6 bases). The CDR3 is 15 amino acids. Trimming removed 6 bases from V and 0 bases from J, with 14 bases in between. CDR1 MNHEY and CDR2 SVGAGI come from the germline V gene. The CDR3 protein is CASRSTGSMNTEAFF. In DNA form, the CDR3 reads TGTGCCAGCAGGTCGACAGGTTCTATGAACACTGAAGCTTTCTTT.

This sequence joins TRBV10-3 and TRBJ1-2; D possibly corresponds to TRBD1 (5 bases). Germline-derived CDR1 and CDR2 are ENHRY and SYGVKD. Between the trimmed V and J ends, which lost 2 bases and 2 bases, there was a span of 9 bases. CDR3 length: 14 amino acids. The DNA for the CDR3 is TGTGCCATCAGTGAGGTGGAGGGGAACTATGGCTACACCTTC. This encodes CAISEVEGNYGYTF.

This clone was detected only once. The chain couples TRBV5-1 to TRBJ2-7; 7 nucleotides match TRBD1. CDR1 and CDR2 (germline): SGHRS, YFSETQ. The CDR3 loop spans 12 amino acids. J lost 6 bases, V lost 5 bases, and 5 bases had no gene match. As DNA, the CDR3 is TGCGCCAGCAGAGACGACAGGGCCGAGCAGTACTTC. Its translation: CASRDDRAEQYF.

This clone was detected a few times. A read error may produce the germline difference seen at one junction end. The genes are TRBV19 and TRBJ2-1; TRBD1 matches 9 bases. Germline V gene lookup returns CDR1 LNHDA and CDR2 SQIVND (reference sequence). CDR3 length: 15 amino acids. CDR3 sequence: CASSVDRGLDNEQFF. As DNA, the CDR3 is TGTGCCAGTAGTGTAGACAGGGGGTTGGACAATGAGCAGTTCTTC.